This T cell receptor beta chain was recovered during a study of blood T cell repertoires in COVID-19. Study-level background: The origin of the acute and convalescent COVID-19 samples was the United States, Italy and Spain. Nucleic acid was either cDNA or gDNA, and it came from T cells, B-cell-depleted T cells, or PBMCs.

In the authors' methods: Reference gene primer amplification gave estimated nucleated cell counts. TCRdb's table, derived via immunoSEQ multiplex PCR, lists solely in-frame clones and lacks some. V and J calls and clone size follow that table, whereas D and trimming were derived from the DNA. The top ten clones hold roughly an eighth of a sample with over 150,000 clones, 70% to 85% of them seen once. The germline V and J ends were trimmed by 2 bases and 6 bases, with 16 bases remaining between them. The length of the CDR3 is 15 residues. Germline assignment: CDR1 SGHTA and CDR2 FQGNSA. The clonotype originates from a human donor in a cohort sampled during active COVID-19. Sequenced: peripheral blood. This rearrangement joins TRBV7-2 to TRBJ1-1; the D gene is possibly TRBD1 (5 bases). The CDR3 region is CASSLSGRGAAEAFF. CDR3 nucleotides: TGTGCCAGCAGCTTATCTGGTAGGGGCGCCGCTGAAGCTTTCTTT.